These 20 T cell receptor beta chains originate from one sample sequenced in a study of early T cells in non-severe SARS-CoV-2 infection (dated by TCRdb to about 2021). Library preparation was by 5' RACE. Sequencing used a NextSeq 500. TCRdb cleaned the public reads at Q25 with fastp, built clones with MiXCR and kept in-frame beta chains. For every CDR3 protein sequence, its rows merge into one entry that carries the most common genes and DNA. The sample contains some 42,000 distinct CDR3 sequences, roughly 6% of them found a single time. Approximately 8.4% of the sample is taken by the ten largest. The material was whole blood, obtained at baseline. These receptors all come from an adult who was a healthcare worker with PCR-confirmed SARS-CoV-2 infection or an uninfected control (not recorded which).

This clonotype came up a few times. This sequence joins TRBV7-7 and TRBJ1-1, with D unresolved. Trimming cost V 5 bases and J 0 bases, with 7 bases left between them. CDR1 and CDR2 from the germline V gene are SSHAT and FNYEAQ (reference sequence). This CDR3 is built from 13 residues. For the CDR3, the DNA is TGTGCCAGCAGCGCAAACCTGAACACTGAAGCTTTCTTT. This encodes CASSANLNTEAFF.

This clonotype was seen at least ten times. This rearrangement joins TRBV3-1 to TRBJ2-5; either TRBD1 or TRBD2 may supply D (5 bases each). Germline lookup yields CDR1 LGHDT and CDR2 YNNKEL (reference sequence). The CDR3 runs 15 residues. Trimming pared 0 bases from V and 3 bases from J, leaving 11 bases between. CDR3 nucleotides: TGTGCCAGCAGCCAAGATTGGGGGAAGAAAGAGACCCAGTACTTC. It yields the protein CASSQDWGKKETQYF.

This clonotype has at least ten counts. This chain connects TRBV20-1 to TRBJ1-2; D gene unclear. V was trimmed by 3 bases and J by 0 bases, leaving 8 bases between them. This CDR3 is built from 13 residues. Germline CDR1 and CDR2: DFQATT and SNEGSKA (reference sequence). CDR3 bases: TGCAGTGCTAGCGGAGGGACTAACTATGGCTACACCTTC. Residues: CSASGGTNYGYTF.

Ten or more counts support this clonotype. V usage is TRBV12-3 or TRBV12-4 and J usage is TRBJ1-5, with 8 bases matching TRBD1. After removal of 4 bases from V and 3 bases from J, the junction contained 5 bases not matched to a gene. This CDR3 has 15 amino acids. CDR3 region: CASSWGQEFNQPQHF. In DNA, the CDR3 is TGTGCCAGCAGTTGGGGACAGGAATTCAATCAGCCCCAGCATTTT.

This clonotype appeared many times. The chain recombines TRBV19 with TRBJ2-1; D is perhaps TRBD1 or TRBD2 (5 bases each). Germline V CDR1 and CDR2: LNHDA, SQIVND (reference sequence). V was trimmed by 9 bases and J by 5 bases, leaving 17 bases between them. This CDR3 is 14 amino acids long. CDR3 residues: CASAIRDGNNEQFF. The DNA for the CDR3 is TGTGCCAGCGCCATCCGGGACGGAAACAATGAGCAGTTCTTC.

The CDR3 spells CASSLGAGQGPEAFF. CDR3 bases: TGTGCCAGCAGTTTAGGAGCGGGACAGGGCCCTGAAGCTTTCTTT. The J gene is TRBJ1-1, the V gene TRBV12-3 or TRBV12-4, with TRBD1 matching over 9 bases. After removal of 1 base from V and 6 bases from J, the junction contained 6 bases not matched to a gene. The length of the CDR3 is 15 residues.

The gene calls are TRBV29-1 and TRBJ1-2; no firm D call. The CDR3 loop spans 12 amino acids. Trimming shortened V by 4 bases and J by 5 bases, and 11 bases separated the two germline ends. In germline, CDR1 is SQVTM, CDR2 ANQGSEA. The CDR3 coding sequence is TGCAGCGTTGGGACCTCAACTTATGGCTACACCTTC. This codes for CSVGTSTYGYTF. Complete variable domain (other parts from reference TRBV29-1 and TRBJ1-2): SAVISQKPSRDICQRGTSLTIQCQVDSQVTMMFWYRQQPGQSLTLIATANQGSEATYESGFVIDKFPISRPNLTFSTLTVSNMSPEDSSIYLCSVGTSTYGYTFGSGTRLTVV.

This clonotype was seen at least ten times. The chain joins TRBV19 to TRBJ1-5, with unresolved D. The CDR3 contains 16 residues. The V gene's germline CDR1 is LNHDA and CDR2 SQIVND (reference sequence). V lost 5 bases to trimming and J lost 1 base, with 15 bases between them. The CDR3 loop reads CASSPSGFESNQPQHF. The CDR3 nucleotides read TGTGCCAGTAGTCCCTCGGGGTTTGAGAGCAATCAGCCCCAGCATTTT.

This clonotype was detected only a few times. J is TRBJ2-1 and V is TRBV7-2; 11 bases are shared with TRBD1. The CDR3 is 16 residues long. V gave up 6 bases and J gave up 0 bases; unmatched junction bases: 4. Germline values: CDR1 SGHTA, CDR2 FQGNSA. The DNA for the CDR3 is TGTGCCAGCAGGGGACAGGGGGTTAGCTCCTACAATGAGCAGTTCTTC. Translated: CASRGQGVSSYNEQFF.

The chain employs TRBV7-7 and TRBJ2-5; TRBD2 agrees at 12 bases. V lost 0 bases to trimming and J lost 3 bases; unmatched junction nucleotides: 8. The CDR3 has 18 residues. Germline values: CDR1 SSHAT, CDR2 FNYEAQ (reference sequence). CDR3: CASSLAPKGLAGKETQYF. The CDR3, as DNA: TGTGCCAGCAGCTTAGCCCCAAAAGGACTAGCGGGGAAAGAGACCCAGTACTTC.

The sample holds many counts of this clonotype. The V gene is TRBV2, the J gene TRBJ2-5; 11 bases fit TRBD2. Trimming took 7 bases from V and 2 from J; bases not matched to a gene: 3. In germline, CDR1 is SNHLY, CDR2 FYNNEI. CDR3 size: 14 residues. The CDR3 protein is CASMRLAGQETQYF. In DNA form, the CDR3 reads TGTGCCAGCATGAGACTAGCGGGACAAGAGACCCAGTACTTC.

This clonotype was found many times. The chain combines TRBV20-1 with TRBJ2-1, with D unresolved. Trimming removed 3 bases from V and 7 bases from J, with 16 bases in between. Germline CDR1 is DFQATT and CDR2 is SNEGSKA (reference sequence). This CDR3 is built from 14 residues. The CDR3, as DNA: TGCAGTGCTAGTCGTAGGGTTATGTCGAATGAGCAGTTCTTC. Protein product: CSASRRVMSNEQFF.

This clonotype came up many times. V gene TRBV3-1 combines with J gene TRBJ2-6; a possible D gene is TRBD1 (5 bases). V was cut by 0 bases and J by 3 bases, with 6 bases left in between. This CDR3 region has 15 residues. Looked up from germline, CDR1 is LGHDT and CDR2 is YNNKEL (reference sequence). This CDR3 is CASSQDRGGANVLTF. CDR3 coding DNA: TGTGCCAGCAGCCAAGATAGGGGTGGGGCCAACGTCCTGACTTTC.

This clonotype has a count of ten or more. The chain recombines TRBV6-5 with TRBJ1-2, with TRBD1 identical over 10 bases. Losses at the gene ends were 1 base for V and 5 bases for J; bases not matched to a gene: 4. Germline V gene lookup returns CDR1 MNHEY and CDR2 SVGAGI. The CDR3 consists of 15 residues. The CDR3 protein is CASSYLLGQGYGYTF. As DNA, the CDR3 is TGTGCCAGCAGTTACTTACTGGGACAGGGGTATGGCTACACCTTC.

This clonotype was seen ten or more times. The chain uses TRBV12-3 or TRBV12-4 and TRBJ1-3; a possible D gene is TRBD1 (5 bases). This CDR3 has 15 residues. V was shortened by 3 bases and J by 0 bases, with 9 bases between the two germline ends. The CDR3 nucleotides read TGTGCCAGCAGTTTGACAGACCTCTCTGGAAACACCATATATTTT. It encodes CASSLTDLSGNTIYF.

This clonotype was observed at least ten times. V and J are TRBV24-1 and TRBJ2-1, with D possibly matching TRBD2 (6 bases). The CDR3 extends over 16 amino acids. The germline V gene has CDR1 KGHDR and CDR2 SFDVKD. V dropped 3 bases and J dropped 0 bases, with 11 bases sitting between them. Written as DNA, the CDR3 is TGTGCCACCAGTGATGCCACCGGGGGCTCCTACAATGAGCAGTTCTTC. This translates into CATSDATGGSYNEQFF.

The gene calls are TRBV12-3 or TRBV12-4 and TRBJ2-1; D gene unclear. The length of the CDR3 is 12 residues. Deletions cut 5 bases from V and 10 bases from J, with 12 bases between. Here the CDR3 reads CASSTRSLEQFF. In nucleotides, the CDR3 is TGTGCCAGCAGTACAAGGTCTTTGGAGCAGTTCTTC.

In its sample, this clonotype was seen a few times. V gene TRBV20-1 combines with J gene TRBJ1-6; 10 positions match TRBD1. CDR3 size: 16 residues. Germline loops: CDR1 DFQATT, CDR2 SNEGSKA (reference sequence). Germline trimming cut 3 bases from V and 10 bases from J; bases unmatched to any gene: 12. The CDR3 reads CSARGAGQGYDSPLHF. The CDR3 coding sequence is TGCAGTGCTAGGGGCGCGGGACAGGGGTACGACTCACCCCTCCACTTT.

This sequence joins TRBV11-3 and TRBJ2-1, with D perhaps TRBD1 (5 bases). The CDR3 runs 14 residues. Germline V CDR1 and CDR2: SGHNT, YENEEA. Trimming removed 3 bases at V and 3 bases at J, with 9 bases between. CDR3 sequence reads: CASSFTGDYNEQFF. The DNA of the CDR3 is TGTGCCAGCAGCTTTACAGGAGACTACAATGAGCAGTTCTTC.

This chain uses TRBV3-1 with TRBJ2-3; no reliable D call. CDR1 is LGHDT and CDR2 is YNNKEL in the germline V gene (reference sequence). V was clipped by 3 bases and J by 6 bases, with 10 bases between them. The CDR3 extends over 13 amino acids. DNA of the CDR3: TGTGCCAGCAGCCAGGGCATGAGGGATACGCAGTATTTT. Translated: CASSQGMRDTQYF.